This TCR beta chain appears in the sequencing data of a study of cytomegalovirus exposure and HLA in healthy donors. This clone is a singleton in its sample. The PCR had 60 Vbeta and 13 Jbeta primers. Some clones are missing from TCRdb's copy, which holds only in-frame ones; the method was immunoSEQ multiplex PCR. The data hold more than 95,000 clones, with over 60% observed a single time. V was cut by 1 base and J by 4 bases, with 13 bases left in between. The CDR3 sequence is 15 residues long. CDR1 and CDR2 (germline): KGHSH, LQKENI. Sequencing was done on a sample of PBMCs. The sequence was obtained from a female donor in good health and CMV-seronegative. The V and J genes are TRBV18 and TRBJ1-2; D call uncertain. As DNA, the CDR3 is TGTGCCAGCTCACCACAGGCACCGGCGGGCTATGGCTACACCTTC. It encodes CASSPQAPAGYGYTF. Full variable domain (rest looked up from reference TRBV18 and TRBJ1-2): NAGVMQNPRHLVRRRGQEARLRCSPMKGHSHVYWYRQLPEEGLKFMVYLQKENIIDESGMPKERFSAEFPKEGPSILRIQQVVRGDSAAYFCASSPQAPAGYGYTFGSGTRLTVV.